This TCR beta chain was identified in a study of blood T cell repertoires in COVID-19. Background on the study: COVID-19 samples, acute and convalescent, were from the United States, Italy and Spain. PBMCs, B-cell-depleted T cells, or T cells were the source of the cDNA or gDNA that made up the material.

V lost 4 bases and J lost 1; bases outside the gene matches: 5. The CDR3 runs 15 residues. The germline V gene encodes CDR1 KGHSH and CDR2 LQKENI. In the original workflow: Estimation of nucleated cell counts was performed using reference gene primer amplification. TCRdb keeps only in-frame clones here, not all; method: immunoSEQ multiplex PCR. The V and J calls and the clone size are those of that table, but D and trimming were determined from the DNA. Of 60,000 to 75,000 clones detected, around nine tenths appear once; the ten largest clones hold about an eighth. The origin of this receptor is a woman in her sixties with acute or convalescent COVID-19. Specimen: peripheral blood. V gene TRBV18 combines with J gene TRBJ2-7; 9 nucleotides agree with TRBD1. CDR3 residues: CASSRSGQGSYEQYF. The CDR3 nucleotides are TGTGCCAGCTCACGATCGGGACAGGGTTCCTACGAGCAGTACTTC.